These 7 T cell receptor beta chains were all obtained from the same sample, sequenced in a study of T cell repertoires in cytomegalovirus infection. These receptors are not linked to any known antigen. TCRdb re-called the reads through MiXCR, storing one row per CDR3 protein. The profile shows approximately 390,000 distinct CDR3 sequences, about 34% of them singletons. Sequences were derived from cultured PBMCs, sampled from culture after CMV antigen stimulation. The receptors derive from a human donor in good health (CMV status not recorded). Some clones in this sample may be carry-over from other donors' samples.

This chain connects TRBV5-6 to TRBJ2-1; 10 bases map to TRBD2. Germline assignment: CDR1 SGHDT and CDR2 YYEEEE. The CDR3 runs 15 residues. With 4 bases clipped from V and 7 bases from J, the junction kept 8 bases outside the gene matches. CDR3 protein: CASSPPSGGGNEQFF. Written as DNA, the CDR3 is TGTGCCAGCAGCCCACCTAGCGGGGGTGGGAATGAGCAGTTCTTC.

This clonotype was seen a handful of times. V and J are TRBV7-2 and TRBJ1-4; D gene ambiguous. The germline V and J ends were trimmed by 2 bases and 1 base, with 14 bases remaining between them. From germline, CDR1 is SGHTA and CDR2 FQGNSA. There are 17 residues in the CDR3. The CDR3 here is CASSLRQALGTNEKLFF. The CDR3, as DNA: TGTGCCAGCAGCTTAAGGCAGGCCTTGGGAACTAATGAAAAACTGTTTTTT.

V is TRBV12-3 or TRBV12-4 and J is TRBJ2-3, with 12 bases lining up with TRBD2. Losses at the gene ends were 3 bases for V and 0 bases for J; bases not matched to a gene: 4. This CDR3 is built from 17 residues. The CDR3 DNA reads as TGTGCCAGCAGTTTTGAGCTAGCGGGGGGGAGCACAGATACGCAGTATTTT. Its translation: CASSFELAGGSTDTQYF.

The chain links TRBV12-3 or TRBV12-4 to TRBJ1-5; D call uncertain. V was shortened by 5 bases and J by 0 bases, with 11 bases between the two germline ends. The CDR3 sequence is 15 residues long. DNA for the CDR3: TGTGCCAGCAGTGTACAGTCCTATAGCAATCAGCCCCAGCATTTT. Protein product: CASSVQSYSNQPQHF.

This clonotype has a count of ten or more. This rearrangement joins TRBV6-1 to TRBJ1-5, with TRBD1 matching over 8 bases. CDR3 length: 15 amino acids. J was trimmed by 3 bases and V by 5 bases; bases with no gene match: 6. Per germline, CDR1 MNHNS and CDR2 SASEGT. CDR3 region: CASSSGQGLNQPQHF. The CDR3 DNA reads TGTGCCAGCAGTTCCGGACAGGGCCTCAATCAGCCCCAGCATTTT.

V is TRBV19 and J is TRBJ2-2, with 15 bases aligning to TRBD2. The ends lost 3 bases at V and 5 bases at J; junction bases unmatched: 1. This CDR3 spans 16 amino acids. CDR1 is LNHDA, CDR2 SQIVND, per germline (reference sequence). The CDR3 spells CASSIGTSGRTGELFF. In DNA form, the CDR3 reads TGTGCCAGTAGTATTGGGACTAGCGGGAGGACCGGGGAGCTGTTTTTT.

This chain joins TRBV7-2 and TRBJ1-6; D remains ambiguous. V dropped 5 bases and J dropped 5 bases, with 7 bases sitting between them. In germline, CDR1 is SGHTA, CDR2 FQGNSA. This CDR3 is built from 13 residues. The CDR3 here is CASSPEDNSPLHF. The DNA for the CDR3 is TGTGCCAGCAGCCCTGAAGATAATTCACCCCTCCACTTT.